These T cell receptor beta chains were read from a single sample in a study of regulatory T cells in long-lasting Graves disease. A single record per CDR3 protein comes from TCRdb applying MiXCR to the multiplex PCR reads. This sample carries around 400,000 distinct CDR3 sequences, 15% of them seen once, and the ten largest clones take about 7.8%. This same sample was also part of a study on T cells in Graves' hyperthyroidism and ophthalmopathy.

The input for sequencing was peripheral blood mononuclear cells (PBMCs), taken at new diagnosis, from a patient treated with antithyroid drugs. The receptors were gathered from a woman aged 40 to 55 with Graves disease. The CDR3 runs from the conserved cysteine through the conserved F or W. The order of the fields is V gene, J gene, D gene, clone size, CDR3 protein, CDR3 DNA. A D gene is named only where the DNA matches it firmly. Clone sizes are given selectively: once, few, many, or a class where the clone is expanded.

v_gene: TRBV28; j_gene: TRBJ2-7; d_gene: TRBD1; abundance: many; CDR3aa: CASSTPIGTGNYEQYF; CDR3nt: TGTGCCAGCAGTACCCCGATAGGGACAGGTAATTACGAGCAGTACTTC
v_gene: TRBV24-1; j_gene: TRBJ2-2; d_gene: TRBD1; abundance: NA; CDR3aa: CATRRDRGRSGELFF; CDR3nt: TGTGCCACCAGGCGGGACAGGGGGCGTAGCGGGGAGCTGTTTTTT
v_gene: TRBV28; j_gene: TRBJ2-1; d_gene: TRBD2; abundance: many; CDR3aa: CASSSPSTAGGRYNEQFF; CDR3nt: TGTGCCAGCAGTTCGCCCTCGACAGCGGGAGGCAGGTACAATGAGCAGTTCTTC
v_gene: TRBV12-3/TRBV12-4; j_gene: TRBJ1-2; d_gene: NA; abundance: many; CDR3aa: CASSLEQGLLGYTF; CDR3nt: TGTGCCAGCAGTTTGGAACAGGGATTGCTTGGCTACACCTTC
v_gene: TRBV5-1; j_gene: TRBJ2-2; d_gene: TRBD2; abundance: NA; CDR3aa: CASSPIAGGTGELFF; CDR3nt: TGCGCCAGCAGCCCAATAGCGGGAGGAACCGGGGAGCTGTTTTTT
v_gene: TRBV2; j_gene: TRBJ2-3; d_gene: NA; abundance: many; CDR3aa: CASSESTDTQYF; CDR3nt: TGTGCCAGCAGTGAGTCGACAGATACGCAGTATTTT
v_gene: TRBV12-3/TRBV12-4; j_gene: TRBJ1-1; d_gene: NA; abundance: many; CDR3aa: CASSFGGPGTEAFF; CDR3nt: TGTGCCAGCAGTTTTGGGGGCCCCGGGACTGAAGCTTTCTTT
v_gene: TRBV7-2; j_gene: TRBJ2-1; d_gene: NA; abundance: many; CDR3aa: CASSQGPNSYNEQFF; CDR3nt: TGTGCCAGCAGCCAAGGACCTAACTCCTACAATGAGCAGTTCTTC
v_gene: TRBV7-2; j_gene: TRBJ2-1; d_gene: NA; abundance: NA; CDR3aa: CASRDWVGSGEQFF; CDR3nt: TGTGCCAGCAGAGACTGGGTCGGGAGCGGTGAGCAGTTCTTC
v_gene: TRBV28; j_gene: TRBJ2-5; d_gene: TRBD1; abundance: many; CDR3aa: CASSNTGGRETQYF; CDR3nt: TGTGCCAGCAGCAACACAGGGGGCCGAGAGACCCAGTACTTC
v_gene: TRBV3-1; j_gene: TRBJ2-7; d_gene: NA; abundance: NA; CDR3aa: CASSQDPGFSYEQYF; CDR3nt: TGTGCCAGCAGCCAAGATCCAGGGTTCTCCTACGAGCAGTACTTC
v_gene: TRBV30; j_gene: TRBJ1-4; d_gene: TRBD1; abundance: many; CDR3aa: CAWSAGQGKLFF; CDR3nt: TGTGCCTGGAGTGCGGGACAGGGGAAACTGTTTTTT
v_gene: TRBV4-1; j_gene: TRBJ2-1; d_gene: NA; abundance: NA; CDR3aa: CASSLGAQGRDEQFF; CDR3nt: TGCGCCAGCAGCCTCGGGGCCCAGGGGCGAGATGAGCAGTTCTTC
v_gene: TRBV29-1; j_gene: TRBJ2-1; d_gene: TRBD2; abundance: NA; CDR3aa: CSVEVAGGLGEQFF; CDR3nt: TGCAGCGTTGAGGTAGCGGGAGGGCTCGGTGAGCAGTTCTTC
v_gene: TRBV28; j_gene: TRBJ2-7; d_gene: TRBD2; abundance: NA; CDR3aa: CASSPIGGVWVAREAGQYF; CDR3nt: TGTGCCAGCAGTCCCATAGGGGGAGTGTGGGTGGCGCGGGAGGCTGGGCAGTACTTC
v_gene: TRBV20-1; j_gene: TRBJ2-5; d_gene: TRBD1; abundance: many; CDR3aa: CSARDQNTGAETQYF; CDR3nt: TGCAGTGCTAGAGATCAAAATACAGGGGCAGAGACCCAGTACTTC
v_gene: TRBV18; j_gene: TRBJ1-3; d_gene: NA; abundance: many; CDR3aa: CASKNRRLQGREEF; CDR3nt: TGTGCCAGCAAAAATCGACGGCTACAGGGACGGGAGGAGTTT
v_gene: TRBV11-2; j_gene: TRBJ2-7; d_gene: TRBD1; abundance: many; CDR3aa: CASSTTGQGFYFYEQYF; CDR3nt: TGTGCCAGCAGCACTACGGGACAGGGATTCTATTTCTACGAGCAGTACTTC
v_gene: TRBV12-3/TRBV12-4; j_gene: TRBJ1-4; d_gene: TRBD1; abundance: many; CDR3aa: CASSPGPWDRGRGNEKLFF; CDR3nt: TGTGCCAGCAGTCCGGGACCCTGGGACAGGGGACGTGGTAATGAAAAACTGTTTTTT
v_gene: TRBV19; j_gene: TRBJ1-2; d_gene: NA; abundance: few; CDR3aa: CASSLRDRNYGYTF; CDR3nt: TGTGCCAGTAGTCTCCGAGACAGGAACTATGGCTACACCTTC
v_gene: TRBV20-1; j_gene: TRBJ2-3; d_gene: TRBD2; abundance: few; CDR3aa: CSPSGSTDTQYF; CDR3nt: TGCAGCCCTAGCGGTAGCACAGATACGCAGTATTTT
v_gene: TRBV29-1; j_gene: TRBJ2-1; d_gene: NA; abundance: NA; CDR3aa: CSVEDPGRSSYNEQFF; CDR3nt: TGCAGCGTTGAGGACCCGGGACGGAGCTCCTACAATGAGCAGTTCTTC
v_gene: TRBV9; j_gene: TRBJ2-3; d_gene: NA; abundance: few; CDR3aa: CASSVVGGITDTQYF; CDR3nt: TGTGCCAGCAGCGTAGTAGGAGGGATCACAGATACGCAGTATTTT
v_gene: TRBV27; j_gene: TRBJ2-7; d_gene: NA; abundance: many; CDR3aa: CASSQGSTYEQYF; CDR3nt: TGTGCCAGCAGTCAGGGGTCAACCTACGAGCAGTACTTC
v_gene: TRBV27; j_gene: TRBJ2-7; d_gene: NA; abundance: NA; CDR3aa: CASSLGEGSYEQHF; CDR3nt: TGTGCCAGCAGTTTGGGTGAGGGGTCCTACGAGCAGCACTTC
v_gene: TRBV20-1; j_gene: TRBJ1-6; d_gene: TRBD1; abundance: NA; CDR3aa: CSARRDSRNSPLHF; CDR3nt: TGCAGTGCTAGACGGGACAGTCGTAATTCACCCCTCCACTTT
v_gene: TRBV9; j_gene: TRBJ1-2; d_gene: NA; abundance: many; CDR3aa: CASSVGGTNYGYTF; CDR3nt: TGTGCCAGCAGCGTAGGGGGTACTAACTATGGCTACACCTTC
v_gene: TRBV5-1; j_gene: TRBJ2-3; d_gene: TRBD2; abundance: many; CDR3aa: CASSPLAGDGYVTDTQYF; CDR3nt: TGCGCCAGCAGCCCCTTAGCGGGAGACGGGTATGTTACAGATACGCAGTATTTT
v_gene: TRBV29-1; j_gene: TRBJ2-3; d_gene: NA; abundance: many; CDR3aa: CSVGIGSADTQYF; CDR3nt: TGCAGCGTTGGAATCGGTTCCGCAGATACGCAGTATTTT
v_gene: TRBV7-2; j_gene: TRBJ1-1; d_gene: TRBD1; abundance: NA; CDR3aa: CASSPQGQVNTEAFF; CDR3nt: TGTGCCAGCAGCCCCCAGGGACAGGTGAACACTGAAGCTTTCTTT
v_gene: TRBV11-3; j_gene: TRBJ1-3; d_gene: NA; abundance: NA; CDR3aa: CASSYDPNEDTIYF; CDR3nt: TGTGCCAGCAGCTACGACCCGAATGAAGACACCATATATTTT
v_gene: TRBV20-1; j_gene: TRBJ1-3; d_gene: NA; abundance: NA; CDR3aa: CSASQGNTIYF; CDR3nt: TGCAGTGCTAGTCAGGGAAACACCATATATTTT
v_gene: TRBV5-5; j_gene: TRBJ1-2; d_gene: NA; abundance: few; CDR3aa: CASSRHGMGESNYGYTF; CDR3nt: TGTGCCAGCAGCCGCCACGGGATGGGGGAGTCTAACTATGGCTACACCTTC
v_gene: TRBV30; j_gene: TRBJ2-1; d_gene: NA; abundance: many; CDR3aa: CAWSVRGINEQFF; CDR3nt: TGTGCCTGGAGTGTAAGGGGTATCAATGAGCAGTTCTTC
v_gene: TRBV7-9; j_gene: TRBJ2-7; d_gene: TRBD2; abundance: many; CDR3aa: CASSLGTTSGRALTYEQYF; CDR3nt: TGTGCCAGCAGCTTAGGGACGACTAGCGGGAGGGCCCTAACCTACGAGCAGTACTTC
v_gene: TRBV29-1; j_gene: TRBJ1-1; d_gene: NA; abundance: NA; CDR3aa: CSVSDGRDTEAFF; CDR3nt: TGCAGCGTATCGGACGGCCGAGACACTGAAGCTTTCTTT
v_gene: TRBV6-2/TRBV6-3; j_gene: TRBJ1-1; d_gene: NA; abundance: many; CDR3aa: CASSYSSREGNTEAFF; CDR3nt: TGTGCCAGCAGTTACTCGTCTAGGGAGGGGAACACTGAAGCTTTCTTT
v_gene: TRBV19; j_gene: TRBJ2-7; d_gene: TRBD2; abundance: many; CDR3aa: CASSAGAVYEQYF; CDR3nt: TGTGCCAGTAGTGCGGGAGCGGTCTACGAGCAGTACTTC
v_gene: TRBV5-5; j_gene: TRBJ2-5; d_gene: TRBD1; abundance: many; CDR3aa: CASSSLGQGPETQYF; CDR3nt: TGTGCCAGCAGTTCCCTGGGACAGGGGCCCGAGACCCAGTACTTC
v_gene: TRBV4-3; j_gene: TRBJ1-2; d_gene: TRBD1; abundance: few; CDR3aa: CASSQPGQGAYGYTF; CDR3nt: TGCGCCAGCAGCCAGCCCGGACAGGGGGCATATGGCTACACCTTC
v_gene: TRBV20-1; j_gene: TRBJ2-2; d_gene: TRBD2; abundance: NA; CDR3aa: CSAPTQAGVGTGELFF; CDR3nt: TGCAGTGCCCCTACTCAAGCGGGAGTGGGGACCGGGGAGCTGTTTTTT